The rows below give T cell receptor beta chains drawn from one sample of a study of technical replicates of blood from a handful of donors. The repertoire was sequenced with immunoSEQ multiplex PCR; TCRdb's copy has only in-frame clones and lacks some. Among over 85,000 clones, 95% to 96% were seen once, and the ten largest hold approximately 0.33%. The sample taken for sequencing was T cells isolated from PBMCs. These receptors originate from a human donor in good health. Each CDR3 is given with its conserved first and last residue. The order of the fields is CDR3 protein, CDR3 DNA, V gene, clone size, D gene, J gene. D genes are given only for firm matches. Some rows have no size entry. The others give once, few or many, or a class for an expanded clone.

cdr3_aa: CASSGLVAYNEQFF
cdr3_nt: TGTGCCAGCAGTGGGCTCGTCGCCTACAATGAGCAGTTCTTC
v_call: TRBV7-2
clone_size: once
d_call: .
j_call: TRBJ2-1

cdr3_aa: CASSPWDLPISEQYF
cdr3_nt: TGTGCCAGCAGTCCCTGGGACTTACCAATCTCCGAGCAGTACTTC
v_call: TRBV27
clone_size: .
d_call: .
j_call: TRBJ2-7

cdr3_aa: CASSLYSGTGYQPQHF
cdr3_nt: TGTGCCAGCAGCCTTTATTCCGGGACAGGGTATCAGCCCCAGCATTTT
v_call: TRBV7-8
clone_size: .
d_call: TRBD1
j_call: TRBJ1-5

cdr3_aa: CASSLLLAGEPVTNEQFF
cdr3_nt: TGTGCCAGCAGCTTACTACTAGCGGGAGAGCCGGTAACCAATGAGCAGTTCTTC
v_call: TRBV7-9
clone_size: once
d_call: TRBD2
j_call: TRBJ2-1

cdr3_aa: CASSFPRGEETQYF
cdr3_nt: TGTGCCAGCAGTTTCCCCAGGGGCGAGGAGACCCAGTACTTC
v_call: TRBV28
clone_size: .
d_call: .
j_call: TRBJ2-5

cdr3_aa: CASSFTAGEGTGELFF
cdr3_nt: TGTGCCAGCAGTTTCACGGCAGGGGAGGGAACCGGGGAGCTGTTTTTT
v_call: TRBV27
clone_size: .
d_call: .
j_call: TRBJ2-2

cdr3_aa: CASSFRQREAFF
cdr3_nt: TGTGCCAGCAGCTTCCGACAGAGAGAAGCTTTCTTT
v_call: TRBV7-2
clone_size: .
d_call: .
j_call: TRBJ1-1

cdr3_aa: CASSLGPDSEAFF
cdr3_nt: TGTGCCAGCAGCTTGGGTCCGGACAGTGAAGCTTTCTTT
v_call: TRBV5-6
clone_size: .
d_call: .
j_call: TRBJ1-1

cdr3_aa: CASSKTGTGTYEQYF
cdr3_nt: TGTGCCAGCAGCAAAACCGGGACTGGGACCTACGAGCAGTACTTC
v_call: TRBV6-6
clone_size: .
d_call: .
j_call: TRBJ2-7

cdr3_aa: CASSLGLDYNEQFF
cdr3_nt: TGTGCCAGCAGCTTGGGACTAGATTACAATGAGCAGTTCTTC
v_call: TRBV2
clone_size: .
d_call: TRBD2
j_call: TRBJ2-1

cdr3_aa: CASSEFSGNQPQHF
cdr3_nt: TGTGCCAGCAGCGAATTTAGCGGCAATCAGCCCCAGCATTTT
v_call: TRBV9
clone_size: few
d_call: .
j_call: TRBJ1-5

cdr3_aa: CASSLGLAGGTDTQYF
cdr3_nt: TGTGCCAGCAGCTTAGGACTAGCGGGAGGTACAGATACGCAGTATTTT
v_call: TRBV7-3
clone_size: once
d_call: TRBD2
j_call: TRBJ2-3

cdr3_aa: CSVDWGGRETQYF
cdr3_nt: TGCAGCGTTGATTGGGGAGGTCGGGAGACCCAGTACTTC
v_call: TRBV29-1
clone_size: .
d_call: .
j_call: TRBJ2-5

cdr3_aa: CASTLQGGQPQHF
cdr3_nt: TGTGCCAGCACACTACAGGGCGGACAGCCCCAGCATTTT
v_call: TRBV2
clone_size: .
d_call: .
j_call: TRBJ1-5

cdr3_aa: CASSVGLAGGNEQFF
cdr3_nt: TGTGCCAGCAGCGTAGGGCTAGCGGGAGGCAATGAGCAGTTCTTC
v_call: TRBV9
clone_size: .
d_call: TRBD2
j_call: TRBJ2-1

cdr3_aa: CASRLQGITGNTIYF
cdr3_nt: TGTGCCAGCAGATTACAGGGGATCACTGGAAACACCATATATTTT
v_call: TRBV6-1
clone_size: .
d_call: TRBD1
j_call: TRBJ1-3

cdr3_aa: CASSQGGLAESYEQYF
cdr3_nt: TGTGCCAGCAGCCAGGGAGGACTAGCGGAGTCCTACGAGCAGTACTTC
v_call: TRBV4-2
clone_size: .
d_call: TRBD2
j_call: TRBJ2-7

cdr3_aa: CASTPGTGGYEQYF
cdr3_nt: TGTGCCAGTACGCCCGGGACAGGGGGCTACGAGCAGTACTTC
v_call: TRBV19
clone_size: .
d_call: TRBD1
j_call: TRBJ2-7

cdr3_aa: CASSLNEKLFF
cdr3_nt: TGTGCCAGTAGCCTCAATGAAAAACTGTTTTTT
v_call: TRBV19
clone_size: .
d_call: .
j_call: TRBJ1-4

cdr3_aa: CASSPGTSGLNRNTGELFF
cdr3_nt: TGTGCCAGCAGCCCTGGGACTAGCGGACTAAATAGGAACACCGGGGAGCTGTTTTTT
v_call: TRBV7-6
clone_size: once
d_call: TRBD2
j_call: TRBJ2-2

cdr3_aa: CASSLSRRGRKTEAFF
cdr3_nt: TGTGCCAGCAGTTTGAGCCGCAGGGGGCGTAAGACTGAAGCTTTCTTT
v_call: TRBV28
clone_size: .
d_call: TRBD1
j_call: TRBJ1-1

cdr3_aa: CKGREHYGYTF
cdr3_nt: TGCAAAGGCAGGGAACACTATGGCTACACCTTC
v_call: TRBV1
clone_size: .
d_call: .
j_call: TRBJ1-2

cdr3_aa: CASSYRGNEKLFF
cdr3_nt: TGTGCCAGCAGTTACCGGGGTAATGAAAAACTGTTTTTT
v_call: TRBV6-6
clone_size: .
d_call: .
j_call: TRBJ1-4

cdr3_aa: CASRILTTGIAEQFF
cdr3_nt: TGTGCCAGTAGAATCTTGACGACAGGGATAGCAGAGCAGTTCTTC
v_call: TRBV19
clone_size: .
d_call: TRBD1
j_call: TRBJ2-1

cdr3_aa: CASSEQPLSGNTIYF
cdr3_nt: TGTGCCAGCAGCGAACAGCCGCTCTCTGGAAACACCATATATTTT
v_call: TRBV14
clone_size: once
d_call: .
j_call: TRBJ1-3

cdr3_aa: CASRLVGGPYEQYF
cdr3_nt: TGTGCAAGTCGCTTAGTAGGGGGCCCCTACGAGCAGTACTTC
v_call: TRBV12-2
clone_size: .
d_call: .
j_call: TRBJ2-7

cdr3_aa: CASSYMTGGVYNEQFF
cdr3_nt: TGTGCCAGCAGTTACATGACAGGGGGAGTATACAATGAGCAGTTCTTC
v_call: TRBV6-5
clone_size: .
d_call: TRBD1
j_call: TRBJ2-1

cdr3_aa: CASSLYSGTQETQYF
cdr3_nt: TGTGCCAGCAGTCTATATAGCGGAACCCAAGAGACCCAGTACTTC
v_call: TRBV27
clone_size: .
d_call: .
j_call: TRBJ2-5